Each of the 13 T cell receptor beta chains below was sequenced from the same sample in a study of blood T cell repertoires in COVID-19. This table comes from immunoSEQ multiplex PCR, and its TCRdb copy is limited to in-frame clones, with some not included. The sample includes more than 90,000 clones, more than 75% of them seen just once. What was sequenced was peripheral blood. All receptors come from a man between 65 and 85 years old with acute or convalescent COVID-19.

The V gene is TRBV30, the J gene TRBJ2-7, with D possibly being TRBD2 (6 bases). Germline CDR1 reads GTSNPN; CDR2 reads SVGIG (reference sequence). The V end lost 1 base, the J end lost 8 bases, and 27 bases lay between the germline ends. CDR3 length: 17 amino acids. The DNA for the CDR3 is TGTGCCTGGAGTGGTGGAGGGACCTATGAATCAGTCCGGAAGCAGTACTTC. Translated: CAWSGGGTYESVRKQYF.

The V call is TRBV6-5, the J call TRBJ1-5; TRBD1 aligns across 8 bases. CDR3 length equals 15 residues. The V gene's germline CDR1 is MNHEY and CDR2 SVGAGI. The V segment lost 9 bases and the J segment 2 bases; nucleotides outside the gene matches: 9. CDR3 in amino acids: CASRTGRGGNQPQHF. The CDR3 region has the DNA TGTGCCAGTCGGACAGGGCGCGGGGGCAATCAGCCCCAGCATTTT.

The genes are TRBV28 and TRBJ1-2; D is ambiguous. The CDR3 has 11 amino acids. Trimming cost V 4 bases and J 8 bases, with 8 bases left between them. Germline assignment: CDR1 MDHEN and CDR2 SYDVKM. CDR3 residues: CASSSRGGYTF. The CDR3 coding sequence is TGTGCCAGCAGTTCCCGCGGCGGCTACACCTTC.

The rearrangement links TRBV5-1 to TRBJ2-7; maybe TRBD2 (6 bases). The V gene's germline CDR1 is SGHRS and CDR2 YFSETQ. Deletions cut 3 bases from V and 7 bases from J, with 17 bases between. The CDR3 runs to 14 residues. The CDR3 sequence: CASSSGDSQWEQYF. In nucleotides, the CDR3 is TGCGCCAGCAGCTCGGGGGACTCCCAGTGGGAGCAGTACTTC.

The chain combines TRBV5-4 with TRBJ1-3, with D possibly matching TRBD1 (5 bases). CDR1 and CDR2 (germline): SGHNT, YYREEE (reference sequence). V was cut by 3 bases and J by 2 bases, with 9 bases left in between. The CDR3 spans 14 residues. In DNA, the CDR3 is TGTGCCAGCAGCTACCAGGGAACTGGAAACACCATATATTTT. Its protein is CASSYQGTGNTIYF. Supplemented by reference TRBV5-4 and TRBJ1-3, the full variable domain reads ETGVTQSPTHLIKTRGQQVTLRCSSQSGHNTVSWYQQALGQGPQFIFQYYREEENGRGNFPPRFSGLQFPNYSSELNVNALELDDSALYLCASSYQGTGNTIYFGEGSWLTVV.

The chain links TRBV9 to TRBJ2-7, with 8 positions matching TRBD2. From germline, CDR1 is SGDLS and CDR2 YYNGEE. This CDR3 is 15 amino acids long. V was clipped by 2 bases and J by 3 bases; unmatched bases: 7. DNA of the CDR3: TGTGCCAGCAGCGTCTCTAGCGGGTCGGGCTACGAGCAGTACTTC. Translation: CASSVSSGSGYEQYF.

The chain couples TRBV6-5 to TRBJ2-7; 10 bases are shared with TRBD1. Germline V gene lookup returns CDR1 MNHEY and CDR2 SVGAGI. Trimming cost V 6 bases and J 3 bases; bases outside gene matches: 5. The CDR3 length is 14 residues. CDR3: CASSRGQGSYEQYF. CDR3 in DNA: TGTGCCAGCAGCCGGGGACAGGGGAGCTACGAGCAGTACTTC.

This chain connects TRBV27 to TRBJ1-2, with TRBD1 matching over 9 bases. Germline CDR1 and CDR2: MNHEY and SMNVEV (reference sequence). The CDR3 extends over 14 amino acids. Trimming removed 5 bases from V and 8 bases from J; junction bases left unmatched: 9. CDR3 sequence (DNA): TGTGCCAGCAGTACACAGGGGGCAGAGAAGGGCTACACCTTC. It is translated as CASSTQGAEKGYTF.

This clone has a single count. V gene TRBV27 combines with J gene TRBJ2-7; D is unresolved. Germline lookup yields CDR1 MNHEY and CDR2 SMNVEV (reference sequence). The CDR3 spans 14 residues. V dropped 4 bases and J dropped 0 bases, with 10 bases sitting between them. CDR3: CASSSQDSSYEQYF. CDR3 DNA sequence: TGTGCCAGCAGTTCCCAGGATAGCTCCTACGAGCAGTACTTC.

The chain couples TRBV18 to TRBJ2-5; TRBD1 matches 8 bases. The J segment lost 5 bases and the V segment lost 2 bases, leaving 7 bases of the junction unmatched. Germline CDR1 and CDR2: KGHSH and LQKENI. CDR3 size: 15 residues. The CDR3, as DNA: TGTGCCAGCTCACCAATGACAGGGGTACAGGAGACCCAGTACTTC. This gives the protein CASSPMTGVQETQYF.

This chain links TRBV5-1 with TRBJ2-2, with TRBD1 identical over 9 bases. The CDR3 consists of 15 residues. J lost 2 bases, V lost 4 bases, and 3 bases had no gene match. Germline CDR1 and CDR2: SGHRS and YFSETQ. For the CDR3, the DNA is TGCGCCAGCAGCCCGGACAGGGGAAACACCGGGGAGCTGTTTTTT. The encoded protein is CASSPDRGNTGELFF. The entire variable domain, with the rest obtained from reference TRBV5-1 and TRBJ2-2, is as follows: KAGVTQTPRYLIKTRGQQVTLSCSPISGHRSVSWYQQTPGQGLQFLFEYFSETQRNKGNFPGRFSGRQFSNSRSEMNVSTLELGDSALYLCASSPDRGNTGELFFGEGSRLTVL.

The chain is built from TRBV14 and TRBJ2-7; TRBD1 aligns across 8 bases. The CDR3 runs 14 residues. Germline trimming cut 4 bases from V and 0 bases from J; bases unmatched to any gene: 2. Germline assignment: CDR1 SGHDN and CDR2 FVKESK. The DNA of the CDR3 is TGTGCCAGCAGCCCCGGGACAGGCTCCTACGAGCAGTACTTC. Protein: CASSPGTGSYEQYF.

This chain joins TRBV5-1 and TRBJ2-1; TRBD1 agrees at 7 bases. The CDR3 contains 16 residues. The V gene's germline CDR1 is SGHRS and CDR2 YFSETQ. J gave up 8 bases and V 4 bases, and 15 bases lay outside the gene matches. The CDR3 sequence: CASSLYNRGPVDEQFF. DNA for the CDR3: TGCGCCAGCAGCCTATATAACAGGGGTCCGGTCGATGAGCAGTTCTTC. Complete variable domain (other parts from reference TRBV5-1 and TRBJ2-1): KAGVTQTPRYLIKTRGQQVTLSCSPISGHRSVSWYQQTPGQGLQFLFEYFSETQRNKGNFPGRFSGRQFSNSRSEMNVSTLELGDSALYLCASSLYNRGPVDEQFFGPGTRLTVL.